Only a few counts were recorded for the clone carrying this T cell receptor (beta chain). The antigen is undetermined. Germline CDR1 is SGHDT and CDR2 is YYEEEE. This CDR3 is built from 15 residues. V was pared by 0 bases and J by 4 bases, with 6 bases of the junction left unmatched. This sample was taken from a study of shared clonotypes between healthy human individuals. Using immunoSEQ multiplex PCR, the repertoire was profiled, and TCRdb retains in-frame clones only, with some absent. The repertoire consists of over 850,000 clones, with around three quarters occurring once and the leading ten covering approximately 0.5%. Findings and caveats of the study: The study found lower generation probabilities in non-shared clonotypes than in those shared by all four donors.

The J gene is TRBJ2-5, the V gene TRBV5-6; 7 positions agree with TRBD1. This TCR derives from a man aged 18 to 35 in good health. Some clones in this sample may be carry-over from other donors' samples. What was sequenced was memory CD4+ T cells from PBMCs. Specified subset: CD45RA-negative fraction. CDR3 sequence: CASSLGAGGGETQYF. The CDR3 bases are TGTGCCAGCAGCTTGGGGGCAGGGGGTGGAGAGACCCAGTACTTC.